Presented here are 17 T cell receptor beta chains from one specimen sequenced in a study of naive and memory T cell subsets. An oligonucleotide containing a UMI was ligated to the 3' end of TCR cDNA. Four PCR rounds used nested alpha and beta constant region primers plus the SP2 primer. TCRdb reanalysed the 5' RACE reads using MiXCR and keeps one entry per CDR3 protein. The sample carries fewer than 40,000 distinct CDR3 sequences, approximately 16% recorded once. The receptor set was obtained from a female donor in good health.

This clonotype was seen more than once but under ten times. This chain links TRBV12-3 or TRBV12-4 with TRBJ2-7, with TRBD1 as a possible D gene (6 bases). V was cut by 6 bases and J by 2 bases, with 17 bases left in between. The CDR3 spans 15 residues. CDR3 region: CASSSQAGATYEQYF. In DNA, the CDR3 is TGTGCCAGCAGCTCCCAGGCAGGGGCTACCTACGAGCAGTACTTC.

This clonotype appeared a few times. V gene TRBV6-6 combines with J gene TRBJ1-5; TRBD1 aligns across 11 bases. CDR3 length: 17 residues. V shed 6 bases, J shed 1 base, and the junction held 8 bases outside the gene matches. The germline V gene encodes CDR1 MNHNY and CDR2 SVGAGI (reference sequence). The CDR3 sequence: CASRDPGQGVSNQPQHF. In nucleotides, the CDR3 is TGTGCCAGCAGGGATCCGGGACAGGGGGTGAGCAATCAGCCCCAGCATTTT.

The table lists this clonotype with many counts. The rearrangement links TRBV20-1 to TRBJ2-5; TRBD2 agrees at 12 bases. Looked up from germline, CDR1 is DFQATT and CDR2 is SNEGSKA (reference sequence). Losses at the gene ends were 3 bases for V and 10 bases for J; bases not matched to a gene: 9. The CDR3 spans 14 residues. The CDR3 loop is CSASGTGTSGLQYF. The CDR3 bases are TGCAGTGCTAGTGGGACTGGGACTAGCGGGCTCCAGTACTTC.

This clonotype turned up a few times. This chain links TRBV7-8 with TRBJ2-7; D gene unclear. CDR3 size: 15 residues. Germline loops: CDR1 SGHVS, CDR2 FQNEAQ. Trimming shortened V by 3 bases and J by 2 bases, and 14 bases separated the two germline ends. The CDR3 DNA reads TGTGCCAGCAGCTTCGACCACAGCCCGACCTACGAGCAGTACTTC. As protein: CASSFDHSPTYEQYF.

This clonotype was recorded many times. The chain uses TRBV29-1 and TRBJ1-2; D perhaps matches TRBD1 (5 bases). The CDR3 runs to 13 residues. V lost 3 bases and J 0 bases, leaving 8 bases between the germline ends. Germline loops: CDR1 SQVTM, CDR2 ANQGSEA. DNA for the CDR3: TGCAGCGTTGACTCGGGGGCTAACTATGGCTACACCTTC. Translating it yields CSVDSGANYGYTF.

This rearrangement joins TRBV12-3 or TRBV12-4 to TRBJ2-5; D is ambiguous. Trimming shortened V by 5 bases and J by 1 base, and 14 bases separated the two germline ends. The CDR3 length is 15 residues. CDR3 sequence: CASSPPNWFQETQYF. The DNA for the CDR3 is TGTGCCAGCAGTCCTCCAAACTGGTTCCAAGAGACCCAGTACTTC.

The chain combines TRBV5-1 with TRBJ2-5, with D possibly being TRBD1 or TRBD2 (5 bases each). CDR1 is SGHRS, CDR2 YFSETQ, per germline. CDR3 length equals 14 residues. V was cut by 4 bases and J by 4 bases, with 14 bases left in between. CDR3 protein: CASSARGFGETQYF. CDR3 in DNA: TGCGCCAGCAGCGCGAGGGGTTTCGGAGAGACCCAGTACTTC.

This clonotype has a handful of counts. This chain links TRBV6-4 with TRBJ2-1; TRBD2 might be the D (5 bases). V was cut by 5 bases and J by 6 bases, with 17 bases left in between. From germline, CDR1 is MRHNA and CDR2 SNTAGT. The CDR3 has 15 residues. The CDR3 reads CASSPLGVGLNEQFF. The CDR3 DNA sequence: TGTGCCAGCAGTCCCCTCGGGGTCGGGCTCAATGAGCAGTTCTTC.

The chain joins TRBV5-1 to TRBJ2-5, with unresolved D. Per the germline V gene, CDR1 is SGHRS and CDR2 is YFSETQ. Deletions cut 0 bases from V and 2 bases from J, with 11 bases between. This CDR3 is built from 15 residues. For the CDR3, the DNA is TGCGCCAGCAGCTTGGGTGGTTCTCGGCAAGAGACCCAGTACTTC. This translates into CASSLGGSRQETQYF.

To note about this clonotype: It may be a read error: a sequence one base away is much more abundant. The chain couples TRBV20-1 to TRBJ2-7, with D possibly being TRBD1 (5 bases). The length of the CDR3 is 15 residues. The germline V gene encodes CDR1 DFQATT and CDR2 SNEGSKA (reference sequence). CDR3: CSARAATESSYEQCF. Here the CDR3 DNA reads TGCAGTGCTAGAGCGGCGACAGAGAGCTCCTACGAGCAGTGCTTC.

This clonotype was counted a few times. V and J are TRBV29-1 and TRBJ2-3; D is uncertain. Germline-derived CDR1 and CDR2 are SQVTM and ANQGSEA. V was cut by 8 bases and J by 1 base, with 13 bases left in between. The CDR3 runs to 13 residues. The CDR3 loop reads CSTGLGGTDTQYF. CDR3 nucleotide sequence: TGCAGCACGGGCCTCGGCGGCACAGATACGCAGTATTTT.

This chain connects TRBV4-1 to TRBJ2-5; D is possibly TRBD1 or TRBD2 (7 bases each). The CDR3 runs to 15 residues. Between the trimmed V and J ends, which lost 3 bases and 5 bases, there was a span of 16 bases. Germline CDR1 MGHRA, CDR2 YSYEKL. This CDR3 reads CASSHAQGREETQYF. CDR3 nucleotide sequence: TGCGCCAGCAGCCACGCACAGGGGCGGGAGGAGACCCAGTACTTC.

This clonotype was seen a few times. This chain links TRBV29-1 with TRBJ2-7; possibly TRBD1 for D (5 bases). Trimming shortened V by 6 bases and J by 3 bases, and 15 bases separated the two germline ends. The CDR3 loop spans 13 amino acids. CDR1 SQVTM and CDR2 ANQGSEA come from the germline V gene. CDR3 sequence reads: CSVAGLFNYEQYF. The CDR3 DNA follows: TGCAGCGTCGCAGGGCTGTTTAACTACGAGCAGTACTTC.

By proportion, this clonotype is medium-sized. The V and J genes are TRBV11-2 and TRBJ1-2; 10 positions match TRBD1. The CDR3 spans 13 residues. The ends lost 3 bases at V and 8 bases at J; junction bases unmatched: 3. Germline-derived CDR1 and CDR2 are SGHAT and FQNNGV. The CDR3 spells CASSFDRGHGYTF. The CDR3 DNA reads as TGTGCCAGCAGCTTCGACAGGGGGCACGGCTACACCTTC. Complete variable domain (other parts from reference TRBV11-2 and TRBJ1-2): EAGVAQSPRYKIIEKRQSVAFWCNPISGHATLYWYQQILGQGPKLLIQFQNNGVVDDSQLPKDRFSAERLKGVDSTLKIQPAKLEDSAVYLCASSFDRGHGYTFGSGTRLTVV.

CDR3 sequence: CASNAPGQGGYGYTF. The DNA for the CDR3 is TGTGCCAGCAACGCACCGGGACAGGGAGGCTATGGCTACACCTTC. The rearrangement links TRBV13 to TRBJ1-2, with 9 bases lining up with TRBD1. The germline V gene encodes CDR1 PRHDT and CDR2 FYEKMQ (reference sequence). J gave up 4 bases and V 7 bases, and 10 bases lay outside the gene matches. This CDR3 spans 15 amino acids.

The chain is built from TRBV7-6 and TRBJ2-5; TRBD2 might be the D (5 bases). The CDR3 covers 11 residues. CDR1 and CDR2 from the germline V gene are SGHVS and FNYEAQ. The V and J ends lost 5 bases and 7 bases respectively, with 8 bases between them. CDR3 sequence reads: CASSAAGTQYF. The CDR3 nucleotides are TGTGCCAGCAGCGCGGCGGGGACCCAGTACTTC.

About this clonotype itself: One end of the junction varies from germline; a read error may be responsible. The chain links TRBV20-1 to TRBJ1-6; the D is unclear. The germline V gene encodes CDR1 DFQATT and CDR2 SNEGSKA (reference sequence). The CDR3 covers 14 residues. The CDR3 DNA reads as TGCAGTGCTAGAGATCGGGAGTATCCCCAATATAATCCCTTT. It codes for CSARDREYPQYNPF.